Presented here are 3 T cell receptor beta chains from one specimen sequenced in a study of siplizumab effects on memory and regulatory T cells. Only in-frame clones appear in the TCRdb table, and some are missing; sequencing was by immunoSEQ multiplex PCR. The sample shows some 100,000 clones, around 90% of them seen only once. The sequenced sample consisted of CD4+ T cells sorted from blood. All receptors come from a human donor in good health. Some clones in this sample may be carry-over from other donors' samples.

The chain uses TRBV7-2 and TRBJ2-3; perhaps TRBD2 as D (6 bases). Germline values: CDR1 SGHTA, CDR2 FQGNSA. This CDR3 spans 15 amino acids. The V end lost 7 bases, the J end lost 1 base, and 15 bases lay between the germline ends. CDR3 sequence reads: CASTQRALGTDTQYF. Here the CDR3 DNA reads TGTGCCAGCACCCAGCGGGCCCTGGGCACAGATACGCAGTATTTT.

The rearrangement links TRBV5-1 to TRBJ1-1; TRBD1 aligns across 7 bases. This CDR3 has 15 amino acids. The germline gives CDR1 SGHRS, CDR2 YFSETQ. J lost 6 bases, V lost 1 base, and 9 bases had no gene match. DNA of the CDR3: TGCGCCAGCAGCTTGCGCGGCCGGGACAGTTCTGAAGCTTTCTTT. Protein sequence: CASSLRGRDSSEAFF.

V is TRBV5-1 and J is TRBJ2-3, with TRBD2 matching over 7 bases. CDR1 is SGHRS and CDR2 is YFSETQ in the germline V gene. The CDR3 spans 17 residues. The V gene end was trimmed by 4 bases and the J gene end by 4 bases; junction bases not matched to a gene: 15. The CDR3 DNA is TGCGCCAGCAGCCCCGCGGGCGGGAGTAATATGGCAGATACGCAGTATTTT. It is translated as CASSPAGGSNMADTQYF.